This note documents a single TCR beta chain sequence. Enrolled through a virtual design, the participants were between roughly 18 and 100 years of age and came from about two dozen US areas. Participants' reported clinical history set cohort assignment. Either two negative PCRs, clearance, or symptom resolution qualified Cohort 3 donors as recovered. The data were taken from a study of blood T cell repertoires in COVID-19. CDR1 and CDR2 (germline): MDHEN, SYDVKM. There are 16 residues in the CDR3. Losses at the gene ends were 6 bases for V and 7 bases for J; bases not matched to a gene: 12. In the original processing: Estimates of nucleated cell counts were drawn from the amplification of reference gene primers. Profiled with immunoSEQ multiplex PCR; TCRdb holds only in-frame clones, not every one. The DNA was the basis for D and trimming; V, J and clone size are from that table. The sample records approximately 200,000 clones, around 87% being singletons.

The sample taken for sequencing was PBMCs or T cells enriched from blood (not recorded which). The chain carries TRBV28 and TRBJ1-6, with TRBD1 identical over 7 bases. This TCR came from a woman aged 25-40 years who had recovered from COVID-19. The CDR3 bases are TGTGCCAGCAGACCCCGGAAGGGGGCAACAAATTCACCCCTCCACTTT. Translated: CASRPRKGATNSPLHF.